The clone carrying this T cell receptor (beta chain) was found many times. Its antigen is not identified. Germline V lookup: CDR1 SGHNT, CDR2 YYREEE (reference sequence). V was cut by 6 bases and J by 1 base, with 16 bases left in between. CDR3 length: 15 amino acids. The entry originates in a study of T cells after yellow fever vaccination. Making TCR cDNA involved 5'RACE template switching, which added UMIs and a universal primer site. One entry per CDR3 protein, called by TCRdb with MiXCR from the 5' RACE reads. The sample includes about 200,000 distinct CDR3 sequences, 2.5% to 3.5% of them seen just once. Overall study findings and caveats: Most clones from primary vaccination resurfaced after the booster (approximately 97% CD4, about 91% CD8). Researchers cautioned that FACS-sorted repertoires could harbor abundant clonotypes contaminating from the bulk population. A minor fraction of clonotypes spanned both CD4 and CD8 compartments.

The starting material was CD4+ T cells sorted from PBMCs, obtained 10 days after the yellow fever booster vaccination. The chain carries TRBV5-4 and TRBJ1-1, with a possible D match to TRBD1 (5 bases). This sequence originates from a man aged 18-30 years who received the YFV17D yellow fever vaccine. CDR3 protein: CASTPFAGGNTEAFF. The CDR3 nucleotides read TGTGCCAGCACGCCCTTCGCGGGGGGGAACACTGAAGCTTTCTTT. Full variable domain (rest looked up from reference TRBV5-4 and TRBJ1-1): ETGVTQSPTHLIKTRGQQVTLRCSSQSGHNTVSWYQQALGQGPQFIFQYYREEENGRGNFPPRFSGLQFPNYSSELNVNALELDDSALYLCASTPFAGGNTEAFFGQGTRLTVV.